The clone carrying this T cell receptor beta chain was found a few times. The antigen remains unidentified. This sample is part of a study of OX40 agonist ivuxolimab in advanced cancers. This CDR3 is built from 15 residues. CDR1 and CDR2 from the germline V gene are SGHKS and YYEKEE (reference sequence). V lost 4 bases and J lost 1; bases outside the gene matches: 4. Findings and caveats of the study: Some patients without response likewise showed low normalized clonal expansion.

The assay was immunoSEQ multiplex PCR, and TCRdb's table has in-frame clones only and misses some. In the table there are roughly 48,000 clones, about 83% of which are singletons. Source: CD4+ or CD8+ T cells sorted from blood, taken in a trial of the OX40 agonist ivuxolimab. This TCR derives from an adult with an advanced solid tumor such as melanoma, head and neck, liver or kidney cancer. The rearrangement joins TRBV5-5 to TRBJ2-7; 11 positions match TRBD1. As DNA, the CDR3 is TGTGCCAGCAGCCGGACAGGGGGCGCTTCCTACGAGCAGTACTTC. It encodes CASSRTGGASYEQYF.